This is a list of T cell receptor beta chains from one sample in a study of T cell responses to AZD1222 COVID-19 vaccine. Profiling relied on immunoSEQ multiplex PCR, and the TCRdb table lists in-frame clones only, not all of them. The table shows more than 85,000 clones, with less than 90% occurring only once. The sequencing here drew on peripheral blood, taken on day 0 of AZD1222 vaccination. These TCRs come from an adult in good health. CDR3s include the opening cysteine and the closing phenylalanine or tryptophan. D genes are given only for firm matches. Only part of the rows carry a size: once, few, many, or a class if the clone is expanded.

>-|TRBJ2-5|TRBV15|-
TGTGCCACCAGCGCGCGACAGAATCAAGAGACCCAGTACTTC
CATSARQNQETQYF
>-|TRBJ1-1|TRBV12-3/TRBV12-4|-
TGTGCCAGCAGTATAACAGTGAACACTGAAGCTTTCTTT
CASSITVNTEAFF
>TRBD1|TRBJ2-1|TRBV29-1|-
TGCAGCGTTGAGCTACCGGGACAGTACAATGAGCAGTTCTTC
CSVELPGQYNEQFF
>-|TRBJ2-7|TRBV7-9|-
TGTGCCAGCAGCTTAGGGGACGTTCGCGAGCAGTACTTC
CASSLGDVREQYF
>-|TRBJ1-2|TRBV28|-
TGTGCCAGCAGTTTATCAGGGTTTGGAGGCTACACCTTC
CASSLSGFGGYTF
>-|TRBJ1-1|TRBV13|-
TGTGCCAGCAGCTTAGGACGCGGGAACACTGAAGCTTTCTTT
CASSLGRGNTEAFF
>TRBD2|TRBJ2-1|TRBV29-1|-
TGCAGCGTTATTAGTCTAAGCGGGGGATACAATGAGCAGTTCTTC
CSVISLSGGYNEQFF
>-|TRBJ2-3|TRBV29-1|-
TGCAGCGTTGAAGGGTGGAAAGATACGCAGTATTTT
CSVEGWKDTQYF
>-|TRBJ2-7|TRBV5-7|-
TGTGCCAGCAGCCTCCCTCCATTCTACGAGCAGTACTTC
CASSLPPFYEQYF
>-|TRBJ1-1|TRBV14|-
TGTGCCAGCAGCCAAGGGGTCAGGAACACTGAAGCTTTCTTT
CASSQGVRNTEAFF
>-|TRBJ2-7|TRBV28|-
TGTGCCAGCAGCCTAGGCCTGGACATGACCTACGAGCAGTACTTC
CASSLGLDMTYEQYF
>-|TRBJ1-2|TRBV29-1|once
TGCAGCGTTCCCGACAGGTCTCGGCTCTATGGCTACACCTTC
CSVPDRSRLYGYTF
>-|TRBJ2-1|TRBV5-4|-
TGTGCCAGCAGCTTCCGGGGGTCCTACAATGAGCAGTTCTTC
CASSFRGSYNEQFF
>-|TRBJ1-4|TRBV4-2|-
TGTGCCAGCAGCCAAGAGGGACCGGGCGGGGGTGCAACTAATGAAAAACTGTTTTTT
CASSQEGPGGGATNEKLFF
>-|TRBJ2-2|TRBV5-1|-
TGCGCCAGCAGAACACGGCCGGGCACCGGGGAGCTGTTTTTT
CASRTRPGTGELFF
>TRBD1|TRBJ2-2|TRBV5-1|-
TGCGCCAGCAGCTCCCGGACAGGGAGGAACACCGGGGAGCTGTTTTTT
CASSSRTGRNTGELFF
>-|TRBJ2-7|TRBV6-2/TRBV6-3|-
TGTGCCAGCAGTCTCGCTCCAGGGTATCACAAGTACTTC
CASSLAPGYHKYF
>-|TRBJ2-1|TRBV4-2|few
TGTGCCAGCAGCCAAGTTGGGGGGACTCCCTACAATGAGCAGTTCTTC
CASSQVGGTPYNEQFF
>TRBD2|TRBJ2-3|TRBV7-6|-
TGTGCCAGCAGCTCCCTAGCGGGAGCGTCAGATACGCAGTATTTT
CASSSLAGASDTQYF
>-|TRBJ2-2|TRBV12-3/TRBV12-4|-
TGTGCCAGCAGTCTGGACACCGGGGAGCTGTTTTTT
CASSLDTGELFF
>-|TRBJ1-2|TRBV12-3/TRBV12-4|-
TGTGCCAGCAGTTCAGAAGGATATGGCTACACCTTC
CASSSEGYGYTF
>-|TRBJ2-7|TRBV2|-
TGTGCCAGCACCTGGATCCTTCTGACCTACGAGCAGTACTTC
CASTWILLTYEQYF
>-|TRBJ2-7|TRBV13|-
TGTGCCAGCGTATACAAACGGGGTCCCGGTCTCGTGGGGGAGCAGTACTTC
CASVYKRGPGLVGEQYF
>TRBD2|TRBJ2-1|TRBV19|-
TGTGCCAGTAGTATAGGGCGGGGGACCGAACGACATGAGCAGTTCTTC
CASSIGRGTERHEQFF
>TRBD2|TRBJ2-3|TRBV6-1|-
TGTGCCAGCAGTGAATATGGCGGGGGGGCTGTAACAGATACGCAGTATTTT
CASSEYGGGAVTDTQYF
>-|TRBJ1-2|TRBV7-9|-
TGTGCCAGCAGCTTAGCAGGGACCGCCCGGGATTCCCGTGGCTACACCTTC
CASSLAGTARDSRGYTF
>-|TRBJ2-7|TRBV4-2|-
TGTGCCAGCAGCCAAGATTATGCCGAGCAGTACTTC
CASSQDYAEQYF
>-|TRBJ2-1|TRBV24-1|-
TGTGCCACCAGTCGTCCGCCCAATGAGCAGTTCTTC
CATSRPPNEQFF
>-|TRBJ1-6|TRBV5-1|-
TGCGCCAGCAGAAGATCGGTCAGGGATAATTCACCCCTCCACTTT
CASRRSVRDNSPLHF
>-|TRBJ1-1|TRBV11-2|-
TGTGCCAGCAGCCTCGGGAGGTGGAACACTGAAGCTTTCTTT
CASSLGRWNTEAFF
>-|TRBJ2-2|TRBV11-3|-
TGTGCCAGCAGCCTAACCGGGACGGGGAACACCGGGGAGCTGTTTTTT
CASSLTGTGNTGELFF
>-|TRBJ1-4|TRBV7-6|-
TGTGCCAGCAGCTTAGGACAGCAGACTAATAATGAAAAACTGTTTTTT
CASSLGQQTNNEKLFF
>-|TRBJ1-2|TRBV28|-
TGTGCCAGCAGTCCTGGGGGCGCCTATGGCTACACCTTC
CASSPGGAYGYTF
>-|TRBJ1-3|TRBV28|-
TGTGCCAGCAGCCCAGCGGGCAGGCAGGAGAGGAACACCATATATTTT
CASSPAGRQERNTIYF
>-|TRBJ2-2|TRBV6-4|-
TGTGCCAGCAGCCCGGAACTTTGGGGGCTATCGGCCGGGGAGCTGTTTTTT
CASSPELWGLSAGELFF
>-|TRBJ1-5|TRBV5-4|-
TGTGCCAGCAGCTTGCAGGGGTCCCAGCCCCAGCATTTT
CASSLQGSQPQHF
>TRBD1|TRBJ2-6|TRBV3-1/TRBV3-2|-
TGTGCCAGCAGCGCCCAGACAGGGAATGAAGCTGGGGCCAACGTCCTGACTTTC
CASSAQTGNEAGANVLTF
>TRBD2|TRBJ2-1|TRBV13|once
TGTGCCAGCAGCTTCCCTGCCCCGGGGCTGGGAGGGGCCTACAATGAGCAGTTCTTC
CASSFPAPGLGGAYNEQFF
>-|TRBJ1-1|TRBV7-9|-
TGTGCCAGCAGCTTACAGGGGCAGAACACTGAAGCTTTCTTT
CASSLQGQNTEAFF
>-|TRBJ1-6|TRBV19|-
TGTGCCAGTAGTATTAGCCCTCATAATTCACCCCTCCACTTT
CASSISPHNSPLHF
>TRBD1|TRBJ2-2|TRBV7-6|-
TGTGCCAGCAGTCGGACAGGGGGCAACACCGGGGAGCTGTTTTTT
CASSRTGGNTGELFF
>TRBD1|TRBJ2-5|TRBV29-1|-
TGCAGCGGGAGACAGGGGGCAACGGAGACCCAGTACTTC
CSGRQGATETQYF
>TRBD1|TRBJ2-5|TRBV5-1|-
TGCGCCAGCTGCTTGGGGACAGGGGACGGGCGGGAGACCCAGTACTTC
CASCLGTGDGRETQYF
>-|TRBJ2-7|TRBV19|-
TGTGCCAGTAGTATAAGGGGCTGGACGACCTACGAGCAGTACTTC
CASSIRGWTTYEQYF
>-|TRBJ1-5|TRBV23-1|-
TGCGCCAGCAAGAGTCAGCAGCCCCAGCATTTT
CASKSQQPQHF
>-|TRBJ2-3|TRBV6-5|-
TGTGCCAGCAGGGAGGGGGGGACTACAGATACGCAGTATTTT
CASREGGTTDTQYF
>-|TRBJ1-2|TRBV7-9|-
TGTGCCAGCAGCTCCTCCGGGACATCGTATGGCTACACCTTC
CASSSSGTSYGYTF
>-|TRBJ1-1|TRBV2|-
TGTGCCAGGACCGTCATCACTGAAGCTTTCTTT
CARTVITEAFF
>-|TRBJ1-1|TRBV7-9|-
TGTGCCAGCAGCTTAAGGGGGTCGGCTGAAGCTTTCTTT
CASSLRGSAEAFF
>-|TRBJ1-3|TRBV4-1|-
TGCGCCAGCAGCCTCCCTTACCAGGGTATCGGAAACACCATATATTTT
CASSLPYQGIGNTIYF
>TRBD1|TRBJ1-2|TRBV9|-
TGTGCCAGCAGCGCCCCGGGAGGGACAGACTATGGCTACACCTTC
CASSAPGGTDYGYTF
>-|TRBJ2-2|TRBV5-1|-
TGCGCCAGCCAACGTACAGGGCTTATCAACACCGGGGAGCTGTTTTTT
CASQRTGLINTGELFF
>-|TRBJ1-5|TRBV19|-
TGTGCCAGTAGTATCAGGCATTATAGCAATCAGCCCCAGCATTTT
CASSIRHYSNQPQHF
>-|TRBJ1-1|TRBV5-1|-
TGCGCCAGCAGCCCGGGGGGTTCCACTGAAGCTTTCTTT
CASSPGGSTEAFF
>-|TRBJ1-1|TRBV18|-
TGTGCCAGCTCATTGGACGACGGCACTGAAGCTTTCTTT
CASSLDDGTEAFF